The source of this T cell receptor (beta chain) is a study of T-cell reconstitution after alpha-beta-depleted transplantation in children. Construction of the TCRbeta library involved unique molecular identifiers. Each CDR3 protein is one row after TCRdb ran MiXCR on the PCR reads. The repertoire holds roughly 570,000 distinct CDR3 sequences, with 20% to 30% as singletons. The CDR3 runs to 16 residues. The V and J ends lost 5 bases and 0 bases respectively, with 14 bases between them. Germline CDR1 and CDR2: MNHEY and SMNVEV (reference sequence). This clonotype originated in a boy under three years old with Wiskott-Aldrich syndrome, due to receive a stem cell transplant. Material: PBMCs, obtained before TCRalphabeta/CD19-depleted stem cell transplant. The chain is built from TRBV27 and TRBJ1-5, with D tentatively TRBD1 (6 bases). The DNA of the CDR3 is TGTGCCAGCAGTCCCTGGACAGAATATAGCAATCAGCCCCAGCATTTT. Its protein product is CASSPWTEYSNQPQHF.